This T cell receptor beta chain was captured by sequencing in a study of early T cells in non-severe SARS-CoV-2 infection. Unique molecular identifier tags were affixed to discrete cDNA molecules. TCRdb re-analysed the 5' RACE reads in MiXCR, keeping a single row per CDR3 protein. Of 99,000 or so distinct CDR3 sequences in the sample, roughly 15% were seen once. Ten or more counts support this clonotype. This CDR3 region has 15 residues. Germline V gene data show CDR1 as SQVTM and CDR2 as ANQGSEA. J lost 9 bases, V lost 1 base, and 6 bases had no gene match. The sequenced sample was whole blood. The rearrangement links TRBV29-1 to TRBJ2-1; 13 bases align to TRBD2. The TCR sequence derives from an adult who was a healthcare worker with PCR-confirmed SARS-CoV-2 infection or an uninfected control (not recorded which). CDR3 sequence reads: CSVEGGLAGQGEQFF. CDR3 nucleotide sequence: TGCAGCGTTGAAGGGGGACTAGCGGGACAGGGTGAGCAGTTCTTC.